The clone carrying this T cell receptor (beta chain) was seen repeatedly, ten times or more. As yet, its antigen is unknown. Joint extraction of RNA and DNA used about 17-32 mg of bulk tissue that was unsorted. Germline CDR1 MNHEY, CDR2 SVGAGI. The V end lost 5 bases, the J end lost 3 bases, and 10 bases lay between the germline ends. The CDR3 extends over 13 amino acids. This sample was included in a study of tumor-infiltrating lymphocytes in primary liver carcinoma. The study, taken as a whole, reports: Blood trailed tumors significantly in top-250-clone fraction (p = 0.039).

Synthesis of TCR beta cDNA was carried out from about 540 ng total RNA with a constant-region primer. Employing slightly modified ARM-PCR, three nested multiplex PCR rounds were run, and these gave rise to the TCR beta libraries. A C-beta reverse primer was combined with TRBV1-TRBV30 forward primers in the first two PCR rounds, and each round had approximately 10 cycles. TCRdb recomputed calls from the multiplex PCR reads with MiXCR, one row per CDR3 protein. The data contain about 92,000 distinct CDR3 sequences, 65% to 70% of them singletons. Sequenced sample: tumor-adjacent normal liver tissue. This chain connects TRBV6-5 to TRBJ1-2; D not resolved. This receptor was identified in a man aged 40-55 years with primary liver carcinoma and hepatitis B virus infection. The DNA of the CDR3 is TGTGCCAGCAGTCATACCCCCGACTATGGCTACACCTTC. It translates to CASSHTPDYGYTF.